This entry features one TCR beta chain sequence. The source of the sample is a study of T cell changes during pregnancy in multiple sclerosis. Trimming shortened V by 8 bases and J by 5 bases, and 15 bases separated the two germline ends. The CDR3 covers 13 residues. Looked up from germline, CDR1 is MDHEN and CDR2 is SYDVKM. Sequencing was performed with immunoSEQ multiplex PCR; in TCRdb, only in-frame clones are kept and a portion is missing. The data hold about 94,000 clones, with 94% observed a single time. Sequences were derived from peripheral blood, sampled in the third trimester of pregnancy. The chain couples TRBV28 to TRBJ2-5; maybe TRBD1 (8 bases). The sequence was obtained from a female donor with multiple sclerosis, enrolled in a pregnancy study. The CDR3 is CASRYRGGETQYF. CDR3 bases: TGTGCCAGCCGCTACAGGGGGGGGGAGACCCAGTACTTC.